The following is a TCR beta chain sequence with its context. The target of this receptor is not known. No per-base quality is available; no much larger clone lies one base away. The record originates from a study of vaccination effects on CD4 cells after COVID-19 (dated by TCRdb to the early 2020s). Regarding the research as a whole: To identify antigen-specific CD4+ T cell clonotypes by their expansion, the ViraFEST assay first stimulated PBMC with viral peptide pools and then applied TCR sequencing. Post-vaccine samples across the study were collected a median of 72 days after the second dose, with a range of 14 to 241. About 1.8 million PBMC per well were cultured with 10 ug/ml peptides in IMDM containing around 5% human AB serum, approximately 9.1 IU/ml IL-2 and gentamicin. SARS-CoV-2 spike-specific CD4+ TCR repertoires were compared before and after mRNA vaccination in COVID-19 convalescent patients and in infection-naive vaccine recipients. Altogether, some 11 COVID-19 convalescent patients and a handful of SARS-CoV-2-naive healthy vaccine recipients made up the full study. The Oncomine TCR Beta short-read assay on an Illumina iSeq 100 was used to sequence cultures from other donors in the study. Paper-wide results and their limitations: The study was limited by a small number of convalescent patients, and early post-infection timepoints were lacking. Marked clonal contraction was observed in both infection-induced and vaccine-induced clones at late post-vaccination timepoints, consistent with waning T cell responses. Among healthy vaccine recipients, nearly all vaccine-induced clones were SARS-CoV-2 mono-reactive, and just 1 of 255 was cross-reactive with common cold coronaviruses.

The library was generated by the immunoSEQ multiplex PCR assay. DNA from the cultured, isolated CD4+ T cells was subjected to TCR beta CDR3 sequencing. Concerning the study's data processing: Non-productive TCR sequences were discarded, and reads were trimmed to the CDR3 region, with only CDR3s of 7 or more amino acids retained. The MANAFEST web app was used to pick out antigen-specific clonotypes by comparing their expansion in peptide wells with that in reference cultures. To count as positive, a clone had to show expansion at FDR<0.05 compared with the reference and with all other wells, an odds ratio above 5, and a frequency above 0.1% in two replicate wells. A clonotype was called cross-reactive if it was significantly expanded both in SARS-CoV-2 spike wells and in at least one common cold coronavirus spike condition. Levenshtein distance calculated with the stringdist R package was used to assess CDR3 similarity, and unrooted trees were constructed with ape in R 3.6.1. TCRdb's version of the immuneACCESS table is confined to in-frame rearrangements and falls short of the full clone set. An unresolved V gene accounts for under half of the shortfall where checked; the remainder is of unknown origin. D and trimming were read from the DNA, whereas the V and J calls and clone size are those reported in that table. In this sample the table shows tens of thousands of clones, around 80% of which occur a single time. The ten largest clones represent approximately 2.4% of the sample.

As encoded in the germline V gene, CDR1 is SGHRS while CDR2 is YFSETQ. V sheds 0 bases and J sheds 3 bases, leaving 13 bases between their ends. Including cysteine and phenylalanine, the CDR3 has 16 amino acids. Only the CDR3 part of the read is kept: 48 bases, read in frame from the first base. After less than eleven days of culture, CD4+ T cells were isolated with the EasySep CD4+ T cell isolation kit. Each participant got two doses of an mRNA SARS-CoV-2 vaccine, either BNT162b2 or mRNA-1273. None of the healthy vaccine recipients had a prior SARS-CoV-2 infection, which was confirmed by nucleocapsid antibody tests that came back negative both before and after vaccination. On days 3 and 7, half of the culture medium was replaced with fresh IL-2-containing medium. Each peptide stimulation condition was cultured in triplicate wells unless otherwise noted. PBMC were separated from whole blood using Ficoll-Paque Plus gradient centrifugation and were then either cryopreserved at -140C or used fresh. The QIAamp micro DNA kit was used to extract genomic DNA from the cultured CD4+ T cells.

The origin of this receptor is a human donor who received a COVID-19 vaccine. This material consisted of CD4+ T cells from PBMCs cultured without peptide, taken after COVID-19 vaccination. The rearranged chain carries TRBV5-1 and TRBJ1-5, with TRBD1 tentatively as D gene (6 bases match). The CDR3 in this case is CASSLVIPGDNQPQHF. The nucleotide sequence reads as follows: TGCGCCAGCAGCTTGGTAATTCCAGGGGACAATCAGCCCCAGCATTTT.